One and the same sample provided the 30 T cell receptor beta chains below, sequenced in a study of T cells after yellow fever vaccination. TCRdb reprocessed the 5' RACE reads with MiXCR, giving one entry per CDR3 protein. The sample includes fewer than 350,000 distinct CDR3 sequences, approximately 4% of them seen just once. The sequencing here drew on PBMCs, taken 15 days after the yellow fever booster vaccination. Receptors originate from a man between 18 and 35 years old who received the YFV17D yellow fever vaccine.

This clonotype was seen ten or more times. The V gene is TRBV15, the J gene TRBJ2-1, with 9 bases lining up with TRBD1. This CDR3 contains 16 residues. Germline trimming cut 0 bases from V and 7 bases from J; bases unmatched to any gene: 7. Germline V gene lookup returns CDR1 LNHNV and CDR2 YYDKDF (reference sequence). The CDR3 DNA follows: TGTGCCACCAGCAGAGAGGGACAGGGAACTGTGAATGAGCAGTTCTTC. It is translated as CATSREGQGTVNEQFF.

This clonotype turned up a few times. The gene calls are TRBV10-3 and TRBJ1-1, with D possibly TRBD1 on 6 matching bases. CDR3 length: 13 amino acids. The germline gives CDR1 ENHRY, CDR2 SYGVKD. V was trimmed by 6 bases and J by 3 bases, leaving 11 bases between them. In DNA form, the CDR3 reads TGTGCCATCAGGAATAGGGGGGACACTGAAGCTTTCTTT. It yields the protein CAIRNRGDTEAFF.

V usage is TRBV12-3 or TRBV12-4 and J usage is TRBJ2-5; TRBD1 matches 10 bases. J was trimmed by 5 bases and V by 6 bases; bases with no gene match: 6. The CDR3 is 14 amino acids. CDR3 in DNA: TGTGCCAGCAGGGGACAGGGGCGTGTGGAGACCCAGTACTTC. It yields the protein CASRGQGRVETQYF.

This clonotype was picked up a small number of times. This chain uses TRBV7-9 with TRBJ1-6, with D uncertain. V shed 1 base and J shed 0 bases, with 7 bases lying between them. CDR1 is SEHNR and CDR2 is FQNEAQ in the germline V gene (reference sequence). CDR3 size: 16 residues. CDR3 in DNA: TGTGCCAGCAGCTTAGGGCAGAGCTCCTATAATTCACCCCTCCACTTT. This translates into CASSLGQSSYNSPLHF.

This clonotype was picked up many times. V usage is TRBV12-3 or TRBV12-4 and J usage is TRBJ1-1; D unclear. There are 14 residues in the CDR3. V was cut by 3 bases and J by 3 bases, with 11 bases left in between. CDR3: CASSFLARDTEAFF. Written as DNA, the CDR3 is TGTGCCAGCAGTTTCCTAGCGAGGGACACTGAAGCTTTCTTT.

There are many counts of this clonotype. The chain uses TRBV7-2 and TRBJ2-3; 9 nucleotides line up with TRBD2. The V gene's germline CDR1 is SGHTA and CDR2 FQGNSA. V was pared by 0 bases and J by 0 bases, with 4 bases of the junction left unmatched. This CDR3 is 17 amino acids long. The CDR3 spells CASSLAASGVSTDTQYF. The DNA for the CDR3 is TGTGCCAGCAGCTTAGCGGCTAGCGGGGTTAGCACAGATACGCAGTATTTT.

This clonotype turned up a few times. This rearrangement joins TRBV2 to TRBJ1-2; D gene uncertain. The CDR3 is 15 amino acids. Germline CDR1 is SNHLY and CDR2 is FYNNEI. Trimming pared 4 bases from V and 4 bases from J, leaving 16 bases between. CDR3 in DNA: TGTGCCAGCAGTGGTGAAAGAGTGGCAGCCTATGGCTACACCTTC. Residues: CASSGERVAAYGYTF.

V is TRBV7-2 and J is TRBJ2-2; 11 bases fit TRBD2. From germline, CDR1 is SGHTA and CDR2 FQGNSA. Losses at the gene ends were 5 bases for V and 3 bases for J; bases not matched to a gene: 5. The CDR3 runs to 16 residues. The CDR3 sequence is CASSHSGGAYTGELFF. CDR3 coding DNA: TGTGCCAGCAGCCATAGCGGGGGGGCCTACACCGGGGAGCTGTTTTTT. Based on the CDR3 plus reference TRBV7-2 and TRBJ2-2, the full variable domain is GAGVSQSPSNKVTEKGKDVELRCDPISGHTALYWYRQSLGQGLEFLIYFQGNSAPDKSGLPSDRFSAERTGGSVSTLTIQRTQQEDSAVYLCASSHSGGAYTGELFFGEGSRLTVL.

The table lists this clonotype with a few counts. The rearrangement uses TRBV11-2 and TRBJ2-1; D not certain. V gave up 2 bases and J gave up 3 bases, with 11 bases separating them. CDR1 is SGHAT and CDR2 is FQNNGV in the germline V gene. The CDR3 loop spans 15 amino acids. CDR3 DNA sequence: TGTGCCAGCAGCTTACCCTCCCAGAGCTACAATGAGCAGTTCTTC. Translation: CASSLPSQSYNEQFF.

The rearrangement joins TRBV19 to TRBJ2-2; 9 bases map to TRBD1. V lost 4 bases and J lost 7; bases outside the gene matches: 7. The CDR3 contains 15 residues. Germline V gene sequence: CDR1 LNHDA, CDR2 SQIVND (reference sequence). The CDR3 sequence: CASSTGTGLDGELFF. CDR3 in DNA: TGTGCCAGTAGTACCGGGACAGGGCTTGACGGGGAGCTGTTTTTT.

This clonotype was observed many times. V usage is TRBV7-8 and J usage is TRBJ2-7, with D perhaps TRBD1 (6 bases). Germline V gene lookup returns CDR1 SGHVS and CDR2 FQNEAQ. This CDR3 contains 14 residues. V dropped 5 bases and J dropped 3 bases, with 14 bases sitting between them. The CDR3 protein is CASSARGKVYEQYV. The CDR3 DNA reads TGTGCCAGCAGCGCCAGGGGAAAGGTCTACGAGCAGTACGTC.

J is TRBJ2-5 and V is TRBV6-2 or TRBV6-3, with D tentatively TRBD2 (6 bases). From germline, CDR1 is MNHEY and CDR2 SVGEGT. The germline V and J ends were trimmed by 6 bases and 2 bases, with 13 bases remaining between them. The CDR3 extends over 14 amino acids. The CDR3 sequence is CASSRDSPQETQYF. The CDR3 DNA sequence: TGTGCCAGCAGCCGGGACTCACCTCAAGAGACCCAGTACTTC.

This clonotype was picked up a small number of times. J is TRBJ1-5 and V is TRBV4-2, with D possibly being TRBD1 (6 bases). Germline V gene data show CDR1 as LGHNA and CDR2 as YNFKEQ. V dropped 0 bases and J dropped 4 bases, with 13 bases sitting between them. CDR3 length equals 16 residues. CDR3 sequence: CASSQDPRGPNQPQHF. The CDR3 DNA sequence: TGTGCCAGCAGCCAAGATCCCAGGGGCCCTAATCAGCCCCAGCATTTT.

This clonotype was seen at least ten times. CDR3 sequence reads: CASSSARTGDVGTGELFF. The CDR3 DNA follows: TGCGCCAGCAGCTCGGCTAGAACAGGGGACGTCGGCACCGGGGAGCTGTTTTTT. The chain recombines TRBV5-1 with TRBJ2-2; TRBD1 aligns across 7 bases. Germline CDR1 is SGHRS and CDR2 is YFSETQ. This CDR3 comprises 18 residues. V was clipped by 3 bases and J by 4 bases; unmatched bases: 15.

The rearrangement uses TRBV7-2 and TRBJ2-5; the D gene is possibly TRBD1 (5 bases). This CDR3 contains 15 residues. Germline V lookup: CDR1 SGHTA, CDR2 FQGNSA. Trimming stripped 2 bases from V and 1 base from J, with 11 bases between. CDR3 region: CASSLKKTVQETQYF. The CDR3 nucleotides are TGTGCCAGCAGCTTAAAAAAGACAGTCCAAGAGACCCAGTACTTC.

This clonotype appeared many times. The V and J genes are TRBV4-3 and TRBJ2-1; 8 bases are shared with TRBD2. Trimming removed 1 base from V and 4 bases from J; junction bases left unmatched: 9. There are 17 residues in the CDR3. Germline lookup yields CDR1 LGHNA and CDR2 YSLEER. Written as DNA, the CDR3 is TGCGCCAGCAGCCAAGGCCCTTCGGCGGGGGGTTACAATGAGCAGTTCTTC. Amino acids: CASSQGPSAGGYNEQFF.

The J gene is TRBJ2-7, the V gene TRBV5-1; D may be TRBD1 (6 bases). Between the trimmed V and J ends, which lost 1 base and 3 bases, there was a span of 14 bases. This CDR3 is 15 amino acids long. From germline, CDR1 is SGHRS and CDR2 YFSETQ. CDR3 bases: TGCGCCAGCAGCTTGAAGCAGGGGATGTACTACGAGCAGTACTTC. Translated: CASSLKQGMYYEQYF. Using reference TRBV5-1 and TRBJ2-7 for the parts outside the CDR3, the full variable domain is KAGVTQTPRYLIKTRGQQVTLSCSPISGHRSVSWYQQTPGQGLQFLFEYFSETQRNKGNFPGRFSGRQFSNSRSEMNVSTLELGDSALYLCASSLKQGMYYEQYFGPGTRLTVT.

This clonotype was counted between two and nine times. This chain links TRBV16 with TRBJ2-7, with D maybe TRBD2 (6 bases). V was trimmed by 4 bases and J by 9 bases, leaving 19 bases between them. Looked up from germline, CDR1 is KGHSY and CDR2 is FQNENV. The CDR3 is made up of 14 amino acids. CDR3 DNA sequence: TGTGCCAGCAGCCGCATCCTAGGGACTGAAGGGCAGTACGTC. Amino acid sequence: CASSRILGTEGQYV.

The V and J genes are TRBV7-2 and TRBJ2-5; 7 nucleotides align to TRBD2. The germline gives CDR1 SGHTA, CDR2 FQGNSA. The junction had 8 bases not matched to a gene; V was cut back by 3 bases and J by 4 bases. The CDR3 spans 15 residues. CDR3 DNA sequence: TGTGCCAGCAGCTTTTCAGCGGGGCTAGGAGAGACCCAGTACTTC. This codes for CASSFSAGLGETQYF.

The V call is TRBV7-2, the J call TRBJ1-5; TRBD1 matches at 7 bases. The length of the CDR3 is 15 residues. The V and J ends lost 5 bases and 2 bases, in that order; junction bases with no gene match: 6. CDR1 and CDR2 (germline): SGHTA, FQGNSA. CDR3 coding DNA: TGTGCCAGCAGCCGACAGGGTTGGGGCAATCAGCCCCAGCATTTT. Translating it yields CASSRQGWGNQPQHF.

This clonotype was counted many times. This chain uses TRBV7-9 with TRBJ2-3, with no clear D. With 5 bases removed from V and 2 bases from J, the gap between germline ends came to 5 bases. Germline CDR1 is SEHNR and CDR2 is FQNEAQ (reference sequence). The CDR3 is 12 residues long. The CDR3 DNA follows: TGTGCCAGCAGCGCTATCACAGATACGCAGTATTTT. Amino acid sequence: CASSAITDTQYF.

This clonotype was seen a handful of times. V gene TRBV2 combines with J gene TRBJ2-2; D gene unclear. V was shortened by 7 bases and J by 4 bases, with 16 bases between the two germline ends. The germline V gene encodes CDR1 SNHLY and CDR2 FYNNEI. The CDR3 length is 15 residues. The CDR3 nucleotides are TGTGCCAGCATAAAAGAGTGGGCGACCACCGGGGAGCTGTTTTTT. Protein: CASIKEWATTGELFF. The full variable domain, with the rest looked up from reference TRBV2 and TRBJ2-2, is EPEVTQTPSHQVTQMGQEVILRCVPISNHLYFYWYRQILGQKVEFLVSFYNNEISEKSEIFDDQFSVERPDGSNFTLKIRSTKLEDSAMYFCASIKEWATTGELFFGEGSRLTVL.

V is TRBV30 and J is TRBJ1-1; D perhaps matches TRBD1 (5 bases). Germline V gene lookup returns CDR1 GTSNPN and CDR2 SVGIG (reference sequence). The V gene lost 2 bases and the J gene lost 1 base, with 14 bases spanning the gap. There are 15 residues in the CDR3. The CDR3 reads CAWSLRGGSNTEAFF. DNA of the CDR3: TGTGCCTGGAGTCTCCGGGGGGGGTCGAACACTGAAGCTTTCTTT.

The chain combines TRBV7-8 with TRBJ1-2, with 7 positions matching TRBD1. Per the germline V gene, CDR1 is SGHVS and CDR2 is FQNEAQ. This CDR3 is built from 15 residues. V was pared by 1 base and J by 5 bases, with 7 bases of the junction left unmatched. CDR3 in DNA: TGTGCCAGCAGCTTAGAGAACAGGGGTCCTTATGGCTACACCTTC. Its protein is CASSLENRGPYGYTF.

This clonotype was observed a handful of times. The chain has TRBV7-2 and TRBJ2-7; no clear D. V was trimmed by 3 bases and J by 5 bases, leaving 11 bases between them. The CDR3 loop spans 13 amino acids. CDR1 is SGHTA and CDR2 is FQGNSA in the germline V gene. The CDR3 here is CASSFRVINEQYF. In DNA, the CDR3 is TGTGCCAGCAGCTTTCGGGTAATCAACGAGCAGTACTTC.

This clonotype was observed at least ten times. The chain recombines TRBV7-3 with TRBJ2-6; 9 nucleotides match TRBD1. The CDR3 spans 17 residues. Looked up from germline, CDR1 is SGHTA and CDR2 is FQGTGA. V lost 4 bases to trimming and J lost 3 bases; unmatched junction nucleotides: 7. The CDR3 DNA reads TGTGCCAGCAGCTCCCCCGGGACAGGGAGTGGGGCCAACGTCCTGACTTTC. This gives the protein CASSSPGTGSGANVLTF.

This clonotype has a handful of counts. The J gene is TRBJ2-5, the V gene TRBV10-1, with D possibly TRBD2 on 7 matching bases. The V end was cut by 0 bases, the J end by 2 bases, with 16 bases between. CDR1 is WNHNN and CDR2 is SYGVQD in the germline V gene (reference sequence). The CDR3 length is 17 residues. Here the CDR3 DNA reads TGCGCCAGCAGTGAGTCGATTTGGGGGGGGACACAAGAGACCCAGTACTTC. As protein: CASSESIWGGTQETQYF.

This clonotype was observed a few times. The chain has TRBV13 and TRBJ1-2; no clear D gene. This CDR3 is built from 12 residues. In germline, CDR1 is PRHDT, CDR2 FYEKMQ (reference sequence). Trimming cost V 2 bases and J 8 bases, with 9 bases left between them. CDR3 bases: TGTGCCAGCAGCTTATGGGTATCGGGCTACACCTTC. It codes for CASSLWVSGYTF.

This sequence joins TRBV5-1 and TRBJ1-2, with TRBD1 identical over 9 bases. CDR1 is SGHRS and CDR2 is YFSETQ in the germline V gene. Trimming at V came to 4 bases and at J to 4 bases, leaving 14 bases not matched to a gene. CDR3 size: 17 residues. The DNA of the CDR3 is TGCGCCAGCAGCCCACCTCGGATCGGGACAGGGACCTATGGCTACACCTTC. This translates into CASSPPRIGTGTYGYTF.

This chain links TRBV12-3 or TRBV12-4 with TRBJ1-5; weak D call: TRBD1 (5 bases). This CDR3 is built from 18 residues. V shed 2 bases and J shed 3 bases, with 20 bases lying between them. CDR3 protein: CASSLSSRPGRSNQPQHF. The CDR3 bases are TGTGCCAGCAGTTTATCCAGCCGTCCAGGGCGATCCAATCAGCCCCAGCATTTT.